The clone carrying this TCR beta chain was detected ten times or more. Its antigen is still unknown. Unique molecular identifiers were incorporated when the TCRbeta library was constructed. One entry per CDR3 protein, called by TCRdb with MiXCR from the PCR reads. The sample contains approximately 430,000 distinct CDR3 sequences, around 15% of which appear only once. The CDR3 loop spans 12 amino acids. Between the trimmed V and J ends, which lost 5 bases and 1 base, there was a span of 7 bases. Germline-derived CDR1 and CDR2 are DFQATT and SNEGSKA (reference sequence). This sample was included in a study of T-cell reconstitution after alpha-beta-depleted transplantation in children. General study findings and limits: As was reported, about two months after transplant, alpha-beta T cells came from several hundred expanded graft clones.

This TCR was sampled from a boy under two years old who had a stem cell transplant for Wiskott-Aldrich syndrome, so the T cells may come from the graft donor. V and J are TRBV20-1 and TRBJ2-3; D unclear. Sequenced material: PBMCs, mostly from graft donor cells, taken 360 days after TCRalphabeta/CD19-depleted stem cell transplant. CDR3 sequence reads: CSAQRGTDTQYF. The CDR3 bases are TGCAGTGCTCAAAGGGGCACAGATACGCAGTATTTT.